The clone carrying this T cell receptor beta chain was seen more than once but under ten times. With a much larger clone just one base away, this may be a read error. Collection of 8.5 to 10 milliliters of peripheral blood was performed for each donor. Total RNA extracted from each sample amounted to at least 5 micrograms. This specimen belongs to a study of blood T cells in healthy people across ages. A J-beta primer mix and a sample-barcoded 5' primer were used in a second PCR of about 7 to 11 cycles. Carrying 12 random nucleotides, a template-switch adaptor labeled each individual cDNA molecule. TCRdb processed the 5' RACE reads anew with MiXCR; each CDR3 protein has one entry. Of 950,000 to 1,200,000 distinct CDR3 sequences in the sample, more than 30% were seen once. Sequencing was carried out using blood. This receptor was taken from a man between 18 and 29 years old in good health.

This chain's CDR3 is CASGVVSASYEQYF. The CDR3 DNA follows: TGTGCTAGTGGTGTGGTATCGGCCTCCTACGAGCAGTACTTC. The chain has TRBV12-5 and TRBJ2-7; D is undetermined. The CDR3 is made up of 14 amino acids. Germline values: CDR1 LGHNT, CDR2 FRNRAP.